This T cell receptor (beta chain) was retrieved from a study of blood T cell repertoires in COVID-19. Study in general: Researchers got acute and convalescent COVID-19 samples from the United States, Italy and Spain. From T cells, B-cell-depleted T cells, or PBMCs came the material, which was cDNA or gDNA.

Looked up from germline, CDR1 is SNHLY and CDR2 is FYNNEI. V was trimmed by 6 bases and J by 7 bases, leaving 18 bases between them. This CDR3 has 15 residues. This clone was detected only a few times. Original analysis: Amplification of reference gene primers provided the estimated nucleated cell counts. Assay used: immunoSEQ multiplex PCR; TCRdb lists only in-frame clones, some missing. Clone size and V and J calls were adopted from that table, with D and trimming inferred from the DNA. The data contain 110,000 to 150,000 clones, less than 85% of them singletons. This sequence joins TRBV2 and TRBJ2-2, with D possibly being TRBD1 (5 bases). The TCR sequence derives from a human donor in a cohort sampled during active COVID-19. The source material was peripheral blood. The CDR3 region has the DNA TGTGCCAGCAGAGCCCCCGTGGGGCGAGGCGGGGAGCTGTTTTTT. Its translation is CASRAPVGRGGELFF.